These 18 T cell receptor beta chains originate from one sample sequenced in a study of blood T cell repertoires in COVID-19. Libraries were prepared by immunoSEQ multiplex PCR; TCRdb keeps only in-frame clonotypes and omits some of them. The sample lists approximately 30,000 clones, about 89% occurring once. Sequencing was done on a sample of peripheral blood. The receptors originated from a woman aged 40 to 55 with active or convalescent COVID-19.

As for this clone: The germline gene is not matched at one end of the junction; a read error may be the cause. This rearrangement joins TRBV7-7 to TRBJ2-7, with a possible D match to TRBD1 (6 bases). Germline V gene lookup returns CDR1 SSHAT and CDR2 FNYEAQ (reference sequence). The CDR3 sequence is 15 residues long. The CDR3 is CASSLGRGPTYEQYF. CDR3 nucleotides: TGTGCTAGCAGCTTAGGCAGGGGCCCTACCTACGAGCAGTACTTC.

The rearrangement uses TRBV2 and TRBJ1-4; D call uncertain. The CDR3 covers 11 residues. Trimming took off 3 bases at V and 8 bases at J, with 4 bases between the two ends. Germline lookup yields CDR1 SNHLY and CDR2 FYNNEI. The CDR3 DNA follows: TGTGCCAGCAGTGAGCTAGAAAAACTGTTTTTT. It yields the protein CASSELEKLFF. Drawing the rest from reference TRBV2 and TRBJ1-4, the complete variable domain is EPEVTQTPSHQVTQMGQEVILRCVPISNHLYFYWYRQILGQKVEFLVSFYNNEISEKSEIFDDQFSVERPDGSNFTLKIRSTKLEDSAMYFCASSELEKLFFGSGTQLSVL.

This chain connects TRBV5-1 to TRBJ2-5; 7 bases line up with TRBD1. The CDR3 spans 16 residues. Germline V lookup: CDR1 SGHRS, CDR2 YFSETQ. Trimming took 4 bases from V and 2 from J; bases not matched to a gene: 11. The CDR3 here is CASSLLLRTGQETQYF. CDR3 DNA sequence: TGCGCCAGCAGCCTCCTCTTAAGGACAGGACAAGAGACCCAGTACTTC.

The chain is built from TRBV6-6 and TRBJ1-5; 7 bases match TRBD1. This CDR3 comprises 16 residues. The germline CDR1 and CDR2 sequences are MNHNY and SVGAGI (reference sequence). The J segment lost 2 bases and the V segment lost 5 bases, leaving 9 bases of the junction unmatched. The CDR3 bases are TGTGCCAGCAGTGGGGCAGGGGGATTTGGCAATCAGCCCCAGCATTTT. Its translation: CASSGAGGFGNQPQHF.

This rearrangement joins TRBV7-2 to TRBJ1-6; TRBD1 matches at 8 bases. This CDR3 has 17 residues. The J segment lost 6 bases and the V segment lost 4 bases, leaving 11 bases of the junction unmatched. Looked up from germline, CDR1 is SGHTA and CDR2 is FQGNSA. The CDR3 region is CASSSLALGQGNSPLHF. DNA for the CDR3: TGTGCCAGCAGCTCCCTAGCCCTCGGACAGGGTAATTCACCCCTCCACTTT.

The chain is built from TRBV4-2 and TRBJ1-2, with D possibly being TRBD1 (5 bases). V lost 10 bases and J lost 8, with 17 bases in between. The CDR3 runs to 12 residues. Germline assignment: CDR1 LGHNA and CDR2 YNFKEQ. The CDR3 loop reads CATSEGRIGYTF. The CDR3 DNA is TGTGCCACCTCGGAGGGGCGTATCGGCTACACCTTC.

The rearrangement uses TRBV7-2 and TRBJ2-1, with 9 bases identical to TRBD2. The ends lost 0 bases at V and 5 bases at J; junction bases unmatched: 8. The germline V gene has CDR1 SGHTA and CDR2 FQGNSA. The CDR3 runs to 17 residues. The CDR3 protein is CASSLALWREGHNEQFF. CDR3 DNA: TGTGCCAGCAGCTTAGCGCTCTGGCGGGAGGGCCACAATGAGCAGTTCTTC.

This chain uses TRBV28 with TRBJ2-3; 9 nucleotides line up with TRBD1. The germline CDR1 and CDR2 sequences are MDHEN and SYDVKM. Unmatched junction bases numbered 8, after V lost 7 bases and J lost 3 bases. The CDR3 loop spans 15 amino acids. The CDR3 protein is CASTPGTGQTDTQYF. CDR3 DNA: TGTGCCAGCACCCCCGGGACAGGGCAGACAGATACGCAGTATTTT.

V gene TRBV11-2 combines with J gene TRBJ1-2; D unclear. The CDR3 consists of 12 residues. V lost 5 bases and J lost 5, with 9 bases in between. Germline CDR1 is SGHAT and CDR2 is FQNNGV. This CDR3 reads CASSPRPYGYTF. In DNA form, the CDR3 reads TGTGCCAGCAGCCCGCGGCCGTATGGCTACACCTTC. Supplemented by reference TRBV11-2 and TRBJ1-2, the full variable domain reads EAGVAQSPRYKIIEKRQSVAFWCNPISGHATLYWYQQILGQGPKLLIQFQNNGVVDDSQLPKDRFSAERLKGVDSTLKIQPAKLEDSAVYLCASSPRPYGYTFGSGTRLTVV.

V usage is TRBV18 and J usage is TRBJ2-3, with 10 bases aligning to TRBD2. Trimming removed 3 bases from V and 1 base from J; junction bases left unmatched: 7. The CDR3 loop spans 17 amino acids. CDR1 and CDR2 (germline): KGHSH, LQKENI. The CDR3 DNA reads as TGTGCCAGCTCACCTCTAGCGGGGGCCCGGGGCACAGATACGCAGTATTTT. Encoded protein: CASSPLAGARGTDTQYF.

This clone was observed a single time. This sequence joins TRBV13 and TRBJ2-7; TRBD1 matches 9 bases. Germline V gives CDR1 PRHDT, CDR2 FYEKMQ (reference sequence). Losses at the gene ends were 5 bases for V and 6 bases for J; bases not matched to a gene: 17. This CDR3 spans 17 amino acids. CDR3 coding DNA: TGTGCCAGCAGCCCCAGTAGGCCCCGGACAGGGGTTGGCGAGCAGTACTTC. Translating it yields CASSPSRPRTGVGEQYF.

This chain uses TRBV19 with TRBJ2-1; D perhaps matches TRBD2 (6 bases). CDR1 LNHDA and CDR2 SQIVND come from the germline V gene (reference sequence). The CDR3 spans 14 residues. V shed 6 bases and J shed 1 base, with 10 bases lying between them. The CDR3 loop reads CASRGTQSYNEQFF. As DNA, the CDR3 is TGTGCCAGTAGAGGGACTCAGTCCTACAATGAGCAGTTCTTC.

The chain combines TRBV30 with TRBJ2-5; 11 nucleotides align to TRBD2. Per the germline V gene, CDR1 is GTSNPN and CDR2 is SVGIG (reference sequence). The V and J ends lost 1 base and 1 base, in that order; junction bases with no gene match: 2. This CDR3 has 15 residues. Here the CDR3 DNA reads TGTGCCTGGAGTGGACTAGCGGGACTCCAAGAGACCCAGTACTTC. Its translation is CAWSGLAGLQETQYF.

The rearrangement joins TRBV5-1 to TRBJ2-2; 11 bases agree with TRBD2. The CDR3 runs 18 residues. CDR1 and CDR2 from the germline V gene are SGHRS and YFSETQ. The V gene end was trimmed by 4 bases and the J gene end by 2 bases; junction bases not matched to a gene: 10. This CDR3 reads CASSPIPLAGGNTGELFF. The CDR3 DNA sequence: TGCGCCAGCAGCCCCATTCCCCTAGCGGGGGGAAACACCGGGGAGCTGTTTTTT.

The rearrangement uses TRBV19 and TRBJ2-3, with 9 nucleotides matching TRBD1. The CDR3 has 15 amino acids. Trimming at V came to 7 bases and at J to 1 base, leaving 6 bases not matched to a gene. The germline V gene has CDR1 LNHDA and CDR2 SQIVND (reference sequence). CDR3 DNA: TGTGCCAGTACCCGGGACAGGGCCGGCACAGATACGCAGTATTTT. Its translation: CASTRDRAGTDTQYF.

The CDR3 here is CASSSGLAGGTNEQFF. CDR3 DNA sequence: TGTGCCAGCAGCTCCGGACTAGCGGGAGGCACCAATGAGCAGTTCTTC. The chain couples TRBV11-3 to TRBJ2-1; 14 positions match TRBD2. The CDR3 has 16 residues. With V trimmed by 4 bases and J by 6 bases, 5 bases remained unmatched. Germline CDR1 and CDR2: SGHNT and YENEEA.

This rearrangement joins TRBV7-9 to TRBJ2-2, with TRBD2 as a possible D gene (6 bases). CDR1 is SEHNR and CDR2 is FQNEAQ in the germline V gene (reference sequence). Trimming pared 6 bases from V and 1 base from J, leaving 9 bases between. The CDR3 totals 14 residues. The CDR3 sequence is CASRRRGNTGELFF. CDR3 sequence (DNA): TGTGCCAGCAGAAGGCGGGGGAACACCGGGGAGCTGTTTTTT.

J is TRBJ1-6 and V is TRBV24-1; 9 bases are a match to TRBD1. Germline V gene data show CDR1 as KGHDR and CDR2 as SFDVKD. The V and J ends lost 7 bases and 7 bases, in that order; junction bases with no gene match: 4. This CDR3 comprises 14 residues. CDR3 loop: CATRGQGWNSPLHF. CDR3 sequence (DNA): TGTGCCACCAGGGGACAGGGCTGGAATTCACCCCTCCACTTT.